This T cell receptor (beta chain) derives from a study of shared clonotypes between healthy human individuals. Adults of Caucasian background living in Nashville, Tennessee made up all donors. Study observations and caveats: Clonotype sharing among donors was thought likely to change with sequencing depth. Across a handful of donors, naive CD4 shared about 5%, naive CD8 less than 4%, memory CD4 roughly 2.3%, memory CD8 about 0.4%.

The protocol was immunoSEQ multiplex PCR, while the TCRdb copy is restricted to in-frame clones and leaves out a portion. Of 2 million to 2.5 million clones listed, roughly 94% are singletons. With regard to this clone: Its antigen is currently unknown.

This TCR was recovered from a man younger than 35 in good health. Sequenced sample: naive CD4+ T cells sorted from blood. As to subset: CD45RA+ positively selected.

CDR3 loop: CASSFRPVRGGETQYF. The CDR3 nucleotides read TGTGCCAGCAGCTTTCGGCCTGTTAGGGGGGGTGAGACCCAGTACTTC. This rearrangement joins TRBV9 to TRBJ2-5, with a weak D call TRBD2 (7 bases). Trimming removed 4 bases from V and 5 bases from J, with 21 bases in between. Germline V gene data show CDR1 as SGDLS and CDR2 as YYNGEE. CDR3 length equals 16 residues. The full variable domain, its missing parts supplied by reference TRBV9 and TRBJ2-5, is DSGVTQTPKHLITATGQRVTLRCSPRSGDLSVYWYQQSLDQGLQFLIQYYNGEERAKGNILERFSAQQFPDLHSELNLSSLELGDSALYFCASSFRPVRGGETQYFGPGTRLLVL.